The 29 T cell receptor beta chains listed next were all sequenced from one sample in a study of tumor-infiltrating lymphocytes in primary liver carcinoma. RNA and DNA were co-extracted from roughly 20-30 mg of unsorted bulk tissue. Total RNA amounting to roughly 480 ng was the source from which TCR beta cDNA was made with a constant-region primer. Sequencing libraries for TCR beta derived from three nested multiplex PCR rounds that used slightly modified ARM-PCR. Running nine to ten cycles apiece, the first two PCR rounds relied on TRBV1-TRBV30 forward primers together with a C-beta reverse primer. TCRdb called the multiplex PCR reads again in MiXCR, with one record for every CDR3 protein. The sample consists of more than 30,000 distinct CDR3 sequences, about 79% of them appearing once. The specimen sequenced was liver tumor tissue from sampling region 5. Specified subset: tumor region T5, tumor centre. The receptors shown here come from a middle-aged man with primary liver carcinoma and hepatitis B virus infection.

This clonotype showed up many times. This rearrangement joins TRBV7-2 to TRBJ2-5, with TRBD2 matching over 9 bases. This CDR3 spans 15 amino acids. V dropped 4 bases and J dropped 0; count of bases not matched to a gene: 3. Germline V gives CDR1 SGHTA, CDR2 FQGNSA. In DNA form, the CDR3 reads TGTGCCAGCAGCTCATCTAGCGGGGACCAAGAGACCCAGTACTTC. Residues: CASSSSSGDQETQYF.

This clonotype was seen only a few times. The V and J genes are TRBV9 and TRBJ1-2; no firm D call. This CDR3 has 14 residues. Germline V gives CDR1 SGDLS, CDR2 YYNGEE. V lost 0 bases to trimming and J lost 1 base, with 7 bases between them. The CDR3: CASSVGTVNYGYTF. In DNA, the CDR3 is TGTGCCAGCAGCGTAGGTACGGTTAACTATGGCTACACCTTC.

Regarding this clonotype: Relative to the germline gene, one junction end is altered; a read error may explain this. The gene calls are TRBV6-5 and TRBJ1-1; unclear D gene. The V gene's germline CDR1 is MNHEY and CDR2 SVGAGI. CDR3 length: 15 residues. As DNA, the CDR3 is TGCGCCAGCAGTTACTCGAGGCAGAGAAACACTGGAGCTTTCTTT. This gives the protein CASSYSRQRNTGAFF.

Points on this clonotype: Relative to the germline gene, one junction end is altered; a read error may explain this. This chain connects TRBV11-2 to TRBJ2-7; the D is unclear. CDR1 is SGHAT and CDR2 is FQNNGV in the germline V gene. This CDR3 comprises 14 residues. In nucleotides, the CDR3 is TGTGCCAGCAACTTAGGCCACGGCTCCTATGTGCAGTACTTC. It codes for CASNLGHGSYVQYF.

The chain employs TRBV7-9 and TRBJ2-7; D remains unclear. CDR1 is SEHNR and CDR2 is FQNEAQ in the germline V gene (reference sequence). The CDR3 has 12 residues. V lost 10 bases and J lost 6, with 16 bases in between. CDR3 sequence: CANSLGLSEQYF. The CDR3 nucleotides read TGTGCCAATAGCTTGGGCTTGTCCGAGCAGTACTTC.

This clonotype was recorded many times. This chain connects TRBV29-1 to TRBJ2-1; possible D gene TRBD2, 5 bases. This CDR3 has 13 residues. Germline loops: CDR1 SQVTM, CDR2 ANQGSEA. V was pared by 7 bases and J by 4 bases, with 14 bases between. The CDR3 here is CSAAPDYYNEQFF. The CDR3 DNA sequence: TGCAGCGCCGCGCCTGACTATTACAATGAGCAGTTCTTC.

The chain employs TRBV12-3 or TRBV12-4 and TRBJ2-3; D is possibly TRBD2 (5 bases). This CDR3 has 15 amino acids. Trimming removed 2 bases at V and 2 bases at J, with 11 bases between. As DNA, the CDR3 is TGTGCCAGCAGTTTACTTGACTACTCCACAGATACGCAGTATTTT. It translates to CASSLLDYSTDTQYF.

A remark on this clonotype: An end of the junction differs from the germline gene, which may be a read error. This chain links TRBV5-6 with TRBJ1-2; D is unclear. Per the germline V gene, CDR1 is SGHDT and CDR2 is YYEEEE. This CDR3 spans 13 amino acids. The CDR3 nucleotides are TGTGCCAGCTGCTTGGTTGGGATAGGAGGCTACATCTTC. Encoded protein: CASCLVGIGGYIF.

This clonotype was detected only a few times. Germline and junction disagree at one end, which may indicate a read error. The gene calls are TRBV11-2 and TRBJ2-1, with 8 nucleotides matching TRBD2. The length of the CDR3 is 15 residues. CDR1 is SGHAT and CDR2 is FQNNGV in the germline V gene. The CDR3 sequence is CASSPQRERLGEQLF. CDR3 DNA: TGTGCCAGCAGCCCCCAGCGGGAGAGGTTGGGTGAGCAGTTATTC.

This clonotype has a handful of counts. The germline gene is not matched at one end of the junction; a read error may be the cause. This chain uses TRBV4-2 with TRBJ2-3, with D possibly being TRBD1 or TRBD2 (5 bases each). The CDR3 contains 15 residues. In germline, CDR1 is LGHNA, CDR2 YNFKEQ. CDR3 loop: CANSQEKGVTDTQYF. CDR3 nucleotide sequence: TGTGCCAACAGCCAAGAGAAGGGAGTGACAGATACTCAGTATTTT.

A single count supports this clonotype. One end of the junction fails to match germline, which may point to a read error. The CDR3 nucleotides are TGTGCCAGCAGCCCCCGACAAGGTTCCTACAATGAGCAGCTCTTC. It specifies CASSPRQGSYNEQLF. This chain joins TRBV5-5 and TRBJ2-1; D is uncertain. This CDR3 comprises 15 residues. Germline CDR1 and CDR2: SGHKS and YYEKEE (reference sequence).

The CDR3: CASSWGIANPEAFF. The DNA of the CDR3 is TGTGCCAGCAGTTGGGGGATAGCAAACCCTGAAGCTTTCTTT. The chain carries TRBV6-6 and TRBJ1-1; TRBD1 is a possible D gene (5 bases). The CDR3 has 14 amino acids. Deletions cut 4 bases from V and 6 bases from J, with 15 bases between. In germline, CDR1 is MNHNY, CDR2 SVGAGI (reference sequence).

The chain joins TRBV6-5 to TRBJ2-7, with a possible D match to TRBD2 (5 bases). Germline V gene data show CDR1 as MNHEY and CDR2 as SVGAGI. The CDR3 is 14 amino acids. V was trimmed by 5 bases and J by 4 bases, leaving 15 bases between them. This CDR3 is CASSTREGLYEQYF. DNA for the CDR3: TGTGCCAGCAGTACGCGAGAGGGCCTGTACGAGCAGTACTTC.

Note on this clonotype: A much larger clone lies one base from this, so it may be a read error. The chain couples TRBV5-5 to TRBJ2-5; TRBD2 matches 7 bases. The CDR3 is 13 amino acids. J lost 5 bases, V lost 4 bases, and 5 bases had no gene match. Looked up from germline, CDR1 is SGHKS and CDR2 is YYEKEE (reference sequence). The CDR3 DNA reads TGTGCCAGCAGCATGGCGGGAGAGGAGACCCAGTACTTC. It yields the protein CASSMAGEETQYF.

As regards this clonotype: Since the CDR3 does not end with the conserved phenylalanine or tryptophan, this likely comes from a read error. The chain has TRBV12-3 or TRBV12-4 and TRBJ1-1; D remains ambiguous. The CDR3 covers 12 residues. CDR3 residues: CASSSAAREAFS. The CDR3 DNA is TGCGCCAGCAGTTCGGCCGCGAGAGAAGCTTTCTCT.

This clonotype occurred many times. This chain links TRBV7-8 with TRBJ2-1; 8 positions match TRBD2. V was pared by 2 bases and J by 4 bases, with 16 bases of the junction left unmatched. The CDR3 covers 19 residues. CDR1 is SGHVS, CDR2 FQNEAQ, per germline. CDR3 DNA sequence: TGTGCCAGCAGCTTATCCAATATCCCAAGCGGGGGAAGATACAATGAGCAGTTCTTC. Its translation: CASSLSNIPSGGRYNEQFF.

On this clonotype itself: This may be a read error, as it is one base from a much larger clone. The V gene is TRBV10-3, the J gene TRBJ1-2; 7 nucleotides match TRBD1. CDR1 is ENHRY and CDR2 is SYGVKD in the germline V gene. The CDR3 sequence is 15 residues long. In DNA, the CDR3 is TGTGCCATCAGTGCGACAGGGTCGGACGGATATGACTACGCCTTC. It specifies CAISATGSDGYDYAF.

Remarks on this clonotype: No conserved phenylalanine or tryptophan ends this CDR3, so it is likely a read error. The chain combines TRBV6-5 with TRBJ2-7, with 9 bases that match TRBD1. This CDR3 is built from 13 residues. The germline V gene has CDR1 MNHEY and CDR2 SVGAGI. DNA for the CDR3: TGTGCCAGCAGATACTGGACAGGGGACGAGCAGTACTTA. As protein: CASRYWTGDEQYL.

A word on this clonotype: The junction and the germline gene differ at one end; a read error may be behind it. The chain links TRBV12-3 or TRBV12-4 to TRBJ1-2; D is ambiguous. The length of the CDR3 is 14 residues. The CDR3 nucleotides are TGTGCCAGAAGTTTTCGTGGGAGTAGCTATCGCTACACCTTC. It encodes CARSFRGSSYRYTF.

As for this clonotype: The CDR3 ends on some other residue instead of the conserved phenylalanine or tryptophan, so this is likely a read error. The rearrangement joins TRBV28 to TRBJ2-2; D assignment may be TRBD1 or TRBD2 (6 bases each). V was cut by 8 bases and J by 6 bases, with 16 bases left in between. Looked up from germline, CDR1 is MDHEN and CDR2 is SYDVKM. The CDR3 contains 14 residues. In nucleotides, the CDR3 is TGTGCCAGCCTTAGGGGGGCTCGATCCGGGGAGCTGTTTTAT. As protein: CASLRGARSGELFY.

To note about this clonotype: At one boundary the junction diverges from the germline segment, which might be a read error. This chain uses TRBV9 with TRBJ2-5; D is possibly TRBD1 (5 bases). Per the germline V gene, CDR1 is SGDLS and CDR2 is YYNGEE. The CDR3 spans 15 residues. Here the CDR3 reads CTSSVGVLNGETQYF. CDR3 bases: TGTACCAGCAGCGTAGGGGTCCTAAATGGGGAGACCCAGTACTTC.

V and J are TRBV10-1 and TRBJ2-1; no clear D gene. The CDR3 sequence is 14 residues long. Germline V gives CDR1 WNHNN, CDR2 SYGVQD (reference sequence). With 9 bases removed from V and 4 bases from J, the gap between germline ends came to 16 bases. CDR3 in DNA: TGCGCCAGACCACCCAGCTGGGGATACAATGAGCAGTTCTTC. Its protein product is CARPPSWGYNEQFF.

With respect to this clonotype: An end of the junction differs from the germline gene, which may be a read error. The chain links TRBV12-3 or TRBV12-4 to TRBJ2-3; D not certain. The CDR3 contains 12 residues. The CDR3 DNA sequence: TGTGCCAGTAGTTTATCCTGCAGTACGCAGTATTTT. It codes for CASSLSCSTQYF.

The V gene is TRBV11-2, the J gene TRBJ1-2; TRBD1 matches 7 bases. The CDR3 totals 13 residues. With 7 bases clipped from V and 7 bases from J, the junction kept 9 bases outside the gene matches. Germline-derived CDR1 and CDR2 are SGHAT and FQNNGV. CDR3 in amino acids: CASNHTGVSGYTF. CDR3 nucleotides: TGTGCCAGCAACCATACAGGGGTTAGTGGCTACACCTTC.

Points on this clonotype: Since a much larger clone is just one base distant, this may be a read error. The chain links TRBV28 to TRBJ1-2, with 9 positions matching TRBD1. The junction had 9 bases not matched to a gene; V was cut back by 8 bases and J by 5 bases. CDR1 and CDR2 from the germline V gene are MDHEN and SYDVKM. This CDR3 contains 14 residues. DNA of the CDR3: TGTGCCAGCGGGGCCACCGGGACAGGGTATGGCTACACCTTC. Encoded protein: CASGATGTGYGYTF.

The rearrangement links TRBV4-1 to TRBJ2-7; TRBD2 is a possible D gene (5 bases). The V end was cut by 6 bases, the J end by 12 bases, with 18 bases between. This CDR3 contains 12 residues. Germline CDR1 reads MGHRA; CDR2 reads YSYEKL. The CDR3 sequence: CASSRDSALPYF. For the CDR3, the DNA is TGCGCCAGCAGTCGAGATAGCGCTCTCCCGTACTTC.

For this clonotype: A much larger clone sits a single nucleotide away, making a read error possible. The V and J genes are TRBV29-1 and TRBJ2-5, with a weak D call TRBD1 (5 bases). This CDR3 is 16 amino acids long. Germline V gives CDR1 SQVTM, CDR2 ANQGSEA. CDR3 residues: CSVEASRLGVQEAQYF. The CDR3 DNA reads TGCAGCGTTGAAGCCTCCCGGTTAGGGGTCCAAGAGGCCCAGTACTTC.

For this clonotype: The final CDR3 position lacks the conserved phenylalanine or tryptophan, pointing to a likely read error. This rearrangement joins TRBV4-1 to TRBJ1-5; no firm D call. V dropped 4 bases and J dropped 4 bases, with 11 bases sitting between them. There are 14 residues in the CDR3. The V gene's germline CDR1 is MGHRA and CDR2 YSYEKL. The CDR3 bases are TGCGCCAGCAGCCCCGATGGGGTTAATCAGCCCCAGCATCTT. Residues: CASSPDGVNQPQHL.

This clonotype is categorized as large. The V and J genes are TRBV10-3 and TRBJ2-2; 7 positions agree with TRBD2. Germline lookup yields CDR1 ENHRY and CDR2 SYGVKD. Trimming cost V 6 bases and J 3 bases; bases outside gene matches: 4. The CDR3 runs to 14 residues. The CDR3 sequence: CAIRERDDTGELFF. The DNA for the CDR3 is TGTGCCATCAGGGAGCGGGACGACACCGGGGAGCTGTTTTTT.